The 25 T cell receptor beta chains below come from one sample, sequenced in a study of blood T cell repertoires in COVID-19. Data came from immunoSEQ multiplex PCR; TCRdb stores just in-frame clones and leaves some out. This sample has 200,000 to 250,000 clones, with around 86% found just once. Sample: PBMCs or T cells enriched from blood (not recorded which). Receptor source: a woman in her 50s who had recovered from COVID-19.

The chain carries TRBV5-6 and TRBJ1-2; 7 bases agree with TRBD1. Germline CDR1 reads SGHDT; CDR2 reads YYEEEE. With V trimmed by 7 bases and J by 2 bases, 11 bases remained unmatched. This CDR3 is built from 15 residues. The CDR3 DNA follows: TGTGCCAGCTTCCGACAGGGCGGTCAAAACTATGGCTACACCTTC. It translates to CASFRQGGQNYGYTF.

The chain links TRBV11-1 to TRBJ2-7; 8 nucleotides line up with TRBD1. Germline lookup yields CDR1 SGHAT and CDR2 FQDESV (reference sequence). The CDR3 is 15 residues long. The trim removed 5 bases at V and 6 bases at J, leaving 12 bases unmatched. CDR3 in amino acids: CASSPWPRGRGEQYF. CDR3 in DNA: TGTGCCAGCAGCCCATGGCCCAGGGGGCGGGGCGAGCAGTACTTC.

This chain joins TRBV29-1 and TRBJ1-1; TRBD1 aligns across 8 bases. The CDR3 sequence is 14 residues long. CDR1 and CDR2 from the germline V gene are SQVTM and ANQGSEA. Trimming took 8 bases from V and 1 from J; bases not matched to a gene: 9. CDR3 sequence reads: CSSTFGTGNTEAFF. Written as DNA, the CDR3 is TGCAGCTCCACATTTGGGACAGGGAACACTGAAGCTTTCTTT.

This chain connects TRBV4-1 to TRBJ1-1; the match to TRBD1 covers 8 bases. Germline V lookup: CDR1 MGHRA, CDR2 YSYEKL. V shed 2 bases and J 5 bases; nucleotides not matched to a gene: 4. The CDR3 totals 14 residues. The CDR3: CASSQRTGRTEAFF. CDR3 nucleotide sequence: TGCGCCAGCAGCCAAAGGACAGGGAGGACTGAAGCTTTCTTT.

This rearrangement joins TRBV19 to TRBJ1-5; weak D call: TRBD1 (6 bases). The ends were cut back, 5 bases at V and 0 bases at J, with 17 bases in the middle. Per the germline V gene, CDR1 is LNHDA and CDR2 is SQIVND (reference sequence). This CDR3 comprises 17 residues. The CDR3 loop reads CASSPGHISNSNQPQHF. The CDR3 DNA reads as TGTGCCAGTAGTCCGGGACACATTTCAAATAGCAATCAGCCCCAGCATTTT.

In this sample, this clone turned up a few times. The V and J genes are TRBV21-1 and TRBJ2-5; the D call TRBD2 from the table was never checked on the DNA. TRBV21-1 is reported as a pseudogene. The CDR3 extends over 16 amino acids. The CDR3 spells CASSKMGRRGGETQYF. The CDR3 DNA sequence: TGTGCCAGCAGCAAAATGGGGCGGAGGGGAGGGGAGACCCAGTACTTC.

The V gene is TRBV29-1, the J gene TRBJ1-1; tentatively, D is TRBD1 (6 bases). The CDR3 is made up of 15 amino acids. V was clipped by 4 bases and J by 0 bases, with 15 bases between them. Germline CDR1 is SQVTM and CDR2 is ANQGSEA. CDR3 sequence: CSVGHRQALNTEAFF. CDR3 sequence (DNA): TGCAGCGTTGGACATAGACAGGCCTTGAACACTGAAGCTTTCTTT.

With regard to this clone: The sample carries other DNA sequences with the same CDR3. This chain's CDR3 is CASSIRETQYF. CDR3 nucleotide sequence: TGTGCCAGTAGTATCAGGGAGACCCAGTACTTC. This chain links TRBV19 with TRBJ2-5; D remains unclear. The germline V gene has CDR1 LNHDA and CDR2 SQIVND (reference sequence). The CDR3 contains 11 residues. V lost 3 bases, J lost 5 bases, and 4 bases lay in between.

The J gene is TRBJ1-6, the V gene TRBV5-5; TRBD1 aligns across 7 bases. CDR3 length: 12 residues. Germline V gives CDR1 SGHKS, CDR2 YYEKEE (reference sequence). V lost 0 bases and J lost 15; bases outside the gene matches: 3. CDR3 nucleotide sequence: TGTGCCAGCAGCTTGGACAGGGGAGGCCTCCACTTT. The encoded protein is CASSLDRGGLHF.

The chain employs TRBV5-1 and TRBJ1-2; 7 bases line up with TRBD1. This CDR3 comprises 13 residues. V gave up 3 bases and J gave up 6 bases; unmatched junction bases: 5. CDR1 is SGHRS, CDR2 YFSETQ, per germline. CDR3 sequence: CASSSGQVNGYTF. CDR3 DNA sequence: TGCGCCAGCAGCTCCGGACAGGTGAATGGCTACACCTTC. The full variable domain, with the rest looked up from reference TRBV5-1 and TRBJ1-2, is KAGVTQTPRYLIKTRGQQVTLSCSPISGHRSVSWYQQTPGQGLQFLFEYFSETQRNKGNFPGRFSGRQFSNSRSEMNVSTLELGDSALYLCASSSGQVNGYTFGSGTRLTVV.

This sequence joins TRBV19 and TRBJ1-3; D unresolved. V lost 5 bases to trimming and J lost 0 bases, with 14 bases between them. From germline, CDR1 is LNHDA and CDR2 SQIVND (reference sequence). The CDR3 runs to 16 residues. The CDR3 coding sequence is TGTGCCAGTAGTTATATATACGGGAGCTCTGGAAACACCATATATTTT. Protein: CASSYIYGSSGNTIYF.

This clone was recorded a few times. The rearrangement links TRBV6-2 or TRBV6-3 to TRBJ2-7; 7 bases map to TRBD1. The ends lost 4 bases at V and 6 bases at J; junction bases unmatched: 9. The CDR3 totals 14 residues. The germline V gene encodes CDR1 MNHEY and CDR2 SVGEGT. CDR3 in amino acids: CASSWGTVPPEQYF. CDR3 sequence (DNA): TGTGCCAGCAGTTGGGGGACAGTTCCCCCCGAGCAGTACTTC.

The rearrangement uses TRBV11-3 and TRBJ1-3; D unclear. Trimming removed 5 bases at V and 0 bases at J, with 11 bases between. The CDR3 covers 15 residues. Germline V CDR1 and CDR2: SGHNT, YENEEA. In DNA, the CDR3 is TGTGCCAGCAGCCGCCCGGAGGGCTCTGGAAACACCATATATTTT. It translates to CASSRPEGSGNTIYF.

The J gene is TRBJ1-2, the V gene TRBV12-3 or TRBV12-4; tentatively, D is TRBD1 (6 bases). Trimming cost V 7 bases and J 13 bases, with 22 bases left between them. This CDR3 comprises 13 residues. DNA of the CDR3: TGTGCCAGCACTCCACATCTAAAGTGGGACATCACCTTC. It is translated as CASTPHLKWDITF.

CDR3 region: CASTLNPSDRFNEQFF. CDR3 in DNA: TGTGCCAGCACCCTAAATCCCTCAGACAGATTCAATGAGCAGTTCTTC. The chain carries TRBV6-4 and TRBJ2-1; weak D call: TRBD1 (5 bases). Germline-derived CDR1 and CDR2 are MRHNA and SNTAGT. The CDR3 has 16 residues. Trimming cost V 7 bases and J 6 bases, with 22 bases left between them.

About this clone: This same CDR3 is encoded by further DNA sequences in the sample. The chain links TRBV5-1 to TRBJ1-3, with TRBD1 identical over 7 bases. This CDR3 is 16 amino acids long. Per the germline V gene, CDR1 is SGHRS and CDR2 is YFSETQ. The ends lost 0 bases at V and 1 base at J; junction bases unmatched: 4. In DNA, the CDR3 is TGCGCCAGCAGCTTGGACAGGGGAGCGTCTGGAAACACCATATATTTT. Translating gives CASSLDRGASGNTIYF.

CDR3: CASSPKGGLTETQYF. In nucleotides, the CDR3 is TGTGCCAGCAGCCCCAAGGGGGGGCTAACGGAGACCCAGTACTTC. This chain connects TRBV11-2 to TRBJ2-5; the D gene is possibly TRBD2 (7 bases). V was clipped by 5 bases and J by 5 bases, with 18 bases between them. Germline CDR1 is SGHAT and CDR2 is FQNNGV. There are 15 residues in the CDR3.

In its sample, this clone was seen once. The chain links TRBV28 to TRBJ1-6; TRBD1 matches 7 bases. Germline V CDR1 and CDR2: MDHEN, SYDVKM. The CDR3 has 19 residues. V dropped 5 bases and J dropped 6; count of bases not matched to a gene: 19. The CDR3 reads CASSGQTGSGFWGNSPLHF. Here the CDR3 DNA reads TGTGCCAGCAGTGGCCAGACAGGGTCGGGCTTCTGGGGTAATTCACCCCTCCACTTT.

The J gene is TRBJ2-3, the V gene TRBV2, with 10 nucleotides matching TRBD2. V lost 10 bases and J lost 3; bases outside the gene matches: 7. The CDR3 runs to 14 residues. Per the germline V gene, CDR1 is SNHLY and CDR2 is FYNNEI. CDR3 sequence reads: CANGLAAATDTQYF. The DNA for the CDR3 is TGTGCCAACGGACTAGCGGCTGCTACAGATACGCAGTATTTT.

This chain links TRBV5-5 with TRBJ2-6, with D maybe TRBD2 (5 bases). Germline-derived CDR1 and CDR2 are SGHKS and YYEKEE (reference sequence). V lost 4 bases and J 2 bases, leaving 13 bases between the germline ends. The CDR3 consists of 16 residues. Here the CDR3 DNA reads TGTGCCAGCAGCCCCGCCCTAGCTCCTGGGGCCAACGTCCTGACTTTC. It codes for CASSPALAPGANVLTF.

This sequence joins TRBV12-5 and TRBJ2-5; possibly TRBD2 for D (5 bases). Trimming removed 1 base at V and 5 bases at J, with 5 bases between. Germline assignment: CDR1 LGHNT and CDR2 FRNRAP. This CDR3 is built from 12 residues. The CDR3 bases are TGTGCTAGTGGTTTGGAGCGGGAGACCCAGTACTTC. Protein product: CASGLERETQYF. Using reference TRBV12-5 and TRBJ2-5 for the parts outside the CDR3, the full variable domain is DARVTQTPRHKVTEMGQEVTMRCQPILGHNTVFWYRQTMMQGLELLAYFRNRAPLDDSGMPKDRFSAEMPDATLATLKIQPSEPRDSAVYFCASGLERETQYFGPGTRLLVL.

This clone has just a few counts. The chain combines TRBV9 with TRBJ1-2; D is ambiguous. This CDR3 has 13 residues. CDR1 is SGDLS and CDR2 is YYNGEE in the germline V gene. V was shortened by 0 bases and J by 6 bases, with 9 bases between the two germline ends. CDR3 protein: CASSVDGGDGYTF. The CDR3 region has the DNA TGTGCCAGCAGCGTAGATGGCGGAGATGGCTACACCTTC.

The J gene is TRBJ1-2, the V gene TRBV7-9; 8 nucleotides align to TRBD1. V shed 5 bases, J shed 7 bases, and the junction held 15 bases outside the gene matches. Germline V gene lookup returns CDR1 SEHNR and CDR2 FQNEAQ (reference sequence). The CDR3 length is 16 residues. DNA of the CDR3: TGTGCCAGCAGCGACGCCGGACAGGGATGGGCCTTTGGCTACACCTTC. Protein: CASSDAGQGWAFGYTF.

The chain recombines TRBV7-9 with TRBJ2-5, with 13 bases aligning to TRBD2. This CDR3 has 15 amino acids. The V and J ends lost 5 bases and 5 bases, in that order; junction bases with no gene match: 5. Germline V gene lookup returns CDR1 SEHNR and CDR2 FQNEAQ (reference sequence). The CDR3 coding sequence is TGTGCCAGCAGCCGGACTAGCGGGAGAGGGGAGACCCAGTACTTC. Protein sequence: CASSRTSGRGETQYF.

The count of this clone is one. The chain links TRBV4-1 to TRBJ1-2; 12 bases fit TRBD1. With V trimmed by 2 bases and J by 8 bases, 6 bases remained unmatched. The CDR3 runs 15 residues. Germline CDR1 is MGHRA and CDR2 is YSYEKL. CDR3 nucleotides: TGCGCCAGCAGCCAATCCGGGACAGGGGGCGTAGGCTACACCTTC. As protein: CASSQSGTGGVGYTF.